The 17 T cell receptor beta chains below come from one sample, sequenced in a study of blood T cell repertoires in COVID-19. TCRdb's copy holds only in-frame clones and misses some; the assay was immunoSEQ multiplex PCR. The table includes more than 140,000 clones, around 84% detected once. The sequenced sample was peripheral blood. These receptors all stem from a woman between 45 and 65 years old in a cohort sampled during active or convalescent COVID-19.

The gene calls are TRBV7-8 and TRBJ2-3; D not resolved. V was pared by 3 bases and J by 7 bases, with 8 bases between. The CDR3 is made up of 12 amino acids. Germline V gene data show CDR1 as SGHVS and CDR2 as FQNEAQ. The CDR3 loop reads CASSFGSHTQYF. The DNA for the CDR3 is TGTGCCAGCAGCTTCGGGTCGCATACGCAGTATTTT.

The chain joins TRBV12-5 to TRBJ1-6, with a possible D match to TRBD1 (6 bases). Germline values: CDR1 LGHNT, CDR2 FRNRAP. The CDR3 has 12 residues. Trimming took off 6 bases at V and 9 bases at J, with 9 bases between the two ends. The CDR3 is CASGLGGSPLHF. In DNA, the CDR3 is TGTGCTAGTGGCTTAGGGGGTTCACCCCTCCACTTT.

The chain joins TRBV3-1 (or the pseudogene TRBV3-2) to TRBJ1-3; D is ambiguous. Trimming pared 4 bases from V and 0 bases from J, leaving 10 bases between. Germline V lookup: CDR1 LGHDT, CDR2 YNNKEL (reference sequence). The CDR3 consists of 15 residues. The CDR3 sequence is CASSPDFSSGNTIYF. DNA for the CDR3: TGTGCCAGCAGCCCTGATTTTAGCTCTGGAAACACCATATATTTT.

The rearrangement joins TRBV18 to TRBJ2-5; tentative D call: TRBD2 (6 bases). This CDR3 has 13 residues. Trimming pared 0 bases from V and 4 bases from J, leaving 6 bases between. CDR1 KGHSH and CDR2 LQKENI come from the germline V gene. The CDR3 nucleotides are TGTGCCAGCTCACCACCGGGGGGAGAGACCCAGTACTTC. Translation gives CASSPPGGETQYF. The variable domain in full, with the rest retrieved from reference TRBV18 and TRBJ2-5, is NAGVMQNPRHLVRRRGQEARLRCSPMKGHSHVYWYRQLPEEGLKFMVYLQKENIIDESGMPKERFSAEFPKEGPSILRIQQVVRGDSAAYFCASSPPGGETQYFGPGTRLLVL.

The chain joins TRBV27 to TRBJ1-6; 9 nucleotides agree with TRBD1. V trimming: 6 bases; J trimming: 8 bases; junction bases outside the gene matches: 5. Germline CDR1 is MNHEY and CDR2 is SMNVEV (reference sequence). This CDR3 has 14 residues. CDR3 residues: CASRPDRGDSPLHF. In DNA, the CDR3 is TGTGCCAGCAGACCGGACAGGGGCGATTCACCCCTCCACTTT.

The V call is TRBV10-3, the J call TRBJ2-3; D not certain. Per germline, CDR1 ENHRY and CDR2 SYGVKD. CDR3 size: 15 residues. V shed 0 bases and J shed 1 base, with 8 bases lying between them. CDR3: CAISESWAGTDTQYF. As DNA, the CDR3 is TGTGCCATCAGTGAGTCCTGGGCTGGCACAGATACGCAGTATTTT.

The chain carries TRBV12-3 or TRBV12-4 and TRBJ1-4, with D perhaps matching TRBD1 (5 bases). This CDR3 is built from 11 residues. V lost 2 bases, J lost 16 bases, and 11 bases lay in between. CDR3 bases: TGTGCCAGCAGTTTATATGGCAGGGAGTTTTTT. Residues: CASSLYGREFF.

The gene calls are TRBV19 and TRBJ1-1; maybe TRBD1 (5 bases). Germline values: CDR1 LNHDA, CDR2 SQIVND (reference sequence). This CDR3 contains 13 residues. V was cut by 7 bases and J by 4 bases, with 13 bases left in between. In DNA form, the CDR3 reads TGTGCCAGTAAGTCAGGGTCGGGCACTGAAGCTTTCTTT. It translates to CASKSGSGTEAFF.

This clone was picked up a small number of times. The chain has TRBV28 and TRBJ1-2; D unresolved. The CDR3 contains 10 residues. V was clipped by 10 bases and J by 4 bases, with 7 bases between them. Germline V gives CDR1 MDHEN, CDR2 SYDVKM. The CDR3 reads CATLGYGYTF. The CDR3, as DNA: TGTGCCACCCTAGGCTATGGCTACACCTTC.

This clone appeared a single time. The rearrangement uses TRBV27 and TRBJ2-5, with D possibly being TRBD1 (6 bases). The CDR3 runs 15 residues. Germline CDR1 MNHEY, CDR2 SMNVEV (reference sequence). V lost 4 bases, J lost 5 bases, and 17 bases lay in between. The CDR3 nucleotides read TGTGCCAGCAGTTCCAGTCGACAGGCATGGGAGACCCAGTACTTC. It encodes CASSSSRQAWETQYF.

This clone was recorded once. The J gene is TRBJ2-4, the V gene TRBV7-2, with 10 bases aligning to TRBD2. This CDR3 comprises 14 residues. Germline CDR1 reads SGHTA; CDR2 reads FQGNSA. J gave up 8 bases and V 3 bases, and 4 bases lay outside the gene matches. The CDR3 DNA follows: TGTGCCAGCAGCTTGAGAGCGGGAGGGGACATTCAGTACTTC. Amino acids: CASSLRAGGDIQYF.

This chain links TRBV19 with TRBJ1-1; possibly TRBD1 for D (6 bases). Trimming cost V 7 bases and J 1 base, with 16 bases left between them. Germline CDR1 LNHDA, CDR2 SQIVND (reference sequence). The CDR3 has 15 residues. The CDR3 bases are TGTGCCAGTAATCCTACAGGGCTCAGGAACACTGAAGCTTTCTTT. Encoded protein: CASNPTGLRNTEAFF.

This clone has a single count. This chain connects TRBV6-7 to TRBJ2-1; D is undetermined. TRBV6-7 is marked as an open reading frame, function uncertain. This CDR3 is 15 amino acids long. The germline V and J ends were trimmed by 3 bases and 6 bases, with 15 bases remaining between them. In nucleotides, the CDR3 is TGTGCCAGCAGTTATGGGCCGCCAGTATTCAATGAGCAGTTCTTC. It encodes CASSYGPPVFNEQFF.

The J gene is TRBJ1-5, the V gene TRBV18; a weak D match, TRBD1 (5 bases). The CDR3 is 15 amino acids. Per germline, CDR1 KGHSH and CDR2 LQKENI. The V gene lost 4 bases and the J gene lost 0 bases, with 10 bases spanning the gap. The CDR3 coding sequence is TGTGCCAGCTCACTCTCAGGGTATAGCAATCAGCCCCAGCATTTT. The encoded protein is CASSLSGYSNQPQHF.

The chain combines TRBV7-9 with TRBJ2-3; 11 bases map to TRBD2. The germline gives CDR1 SEHNR, CDR2 FQNEAQ (reference sequence). This CDR3 spans 16 amino acids. V was pared by 4 bases and J by 4 bases, with 7 bases of the junction left unmatched. CDR3 region: CASSWALAGGPDTQYF. DNA of the CDR3: TGTGCCAGCAGCTGGGCTTTAGCGGGGGGGCCAGATACGCAGTATTTT.

The chain employs TRBV4-3 and TRBJ2-7; 12 positions match TRBD2. From germline, CDR1 is LGHNA and CDR2 YSLEER. With 1 base clipped from V and 5 bases from J, the junction kept 6 bases outside the gene matches. The CDR3 extends over 16 amino acids. The CDR3 DNA sequence: TGCGCCAGCAGCCAAGGACTAGCGGGGGAGGAGAACGAGCAGTACTTC. Translated: CASSQGLAGEENEQYF.

This chain uses TRBV5-5 with TRBJ1-4; weak D call: TRBD1 (6 bases). CDR3 size: 14 residues. V lost 4 bases, J lost 4 bases, and 11 bases lay in between. CDR1 and CDR2 (germline): SGHKS, YYEKEE (reference sequence). DNA for the CDR3: TGTGCCAGCAGCGAAGGACAGTATAATGAAAAACTGTTTTTT. Translation: CASSEGQYNEKLFF.